In this sample, the clone carrying this TCR beta chain turned up a few times. Its antigen is still unknown. This sample was taken from a study of identical twins. General observations from the study: The more abundant beta clonotypes in cord blood had fewer insertions, and memory repertoires did not show this. Those out-of-frame alpha sequences shared by twins showed an excess of low generation probability.

TCRdb called the 5' RACE reads again in MiXCR, with one record for every CDR3 protein. The sample has 400,000 to 650,000 distinct CDR3 sequences, less than 25% seen once; the top ten hold 0.75% to 0.95%. Germline V gives CDR1 SQVTM, CDR2 ANQGSEA. Between the trimmed V and J ends, which lost 7 bases and 0 bases, there was a span of 10 bases. The CDR3 extends over 13 amino acids. Separately, the same data were catalogued under a study of T cells expressing NK-cell markers.

Input material: CD4+ T cells sorted from blood. This clonotype was sampled from a woman aged 18-35 years in good health. The V call is TRBV29-1, the J call TRBJ2-1; no reliable D call. The CDR3 protein is CSGGERSYNEQFF. Here the CDR3 DNA reads TGCAGCGGAGGCGAACGCTCCTACAATGAGCAGTTCTTC.